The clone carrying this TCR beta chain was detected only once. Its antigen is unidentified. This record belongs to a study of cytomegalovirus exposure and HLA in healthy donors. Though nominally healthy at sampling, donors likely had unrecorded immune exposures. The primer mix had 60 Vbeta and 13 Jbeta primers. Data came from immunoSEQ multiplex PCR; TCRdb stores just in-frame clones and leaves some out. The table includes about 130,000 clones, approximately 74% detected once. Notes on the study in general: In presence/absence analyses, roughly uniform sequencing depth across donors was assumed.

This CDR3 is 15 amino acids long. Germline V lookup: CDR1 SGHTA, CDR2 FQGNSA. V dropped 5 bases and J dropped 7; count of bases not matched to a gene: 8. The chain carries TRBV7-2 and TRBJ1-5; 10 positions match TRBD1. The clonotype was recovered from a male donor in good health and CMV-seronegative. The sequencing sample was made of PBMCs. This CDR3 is CASSQDRGVLQPQHF. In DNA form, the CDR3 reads TGTGCCAGCAGCCAGGACAGGGGGGTCCTACAGCCCCAGCATTTT.